Detailed here is one TCR beta chain. The target antigen is unknown. This sample is part of a study of T cell responses to AZD1222 COVID-19 vaccine. Study outcomes and limitations: Reportedly, nearly half the spike-specific TCRs target unmutated variant regions. Repertoires were obtained solely post-peak T cell response. At study baseline, merely six AZD1222 recipients were seropositive.

Only in-frame clones appear in the TCRdb table, and some are missing; sequencing was by immunoSEQ multiplex PCR. The sample shows approximately 52,000 clones, 80% to 90% of them seen only once. Per the germline V gene, CDR1 is MNHNS and CDR2 is SASEGT. With 3 bases removed from V and 2 bases from J, the gap between germline ends came to 16 bases. The CDR3 loop spans 16 amino acids. Sample: peripheral blood, taken 28 days after the second AZD1222 dose. The V gene is TRBV6-1, the J gene TRBJ2-5, with D unresolved. This sequence was found in an adult who received the AZD1222 COVID-19 vaccine. The CDR3 reads CASSEPTGFLQETQYF. Written as DNA, the CDR3 is TGTGCCAGCAGTGAGCCCACCGGTTTCCTACAAGAGACCCAGTACTTC.